Below are 30 T cell receptor beta chains sequenced from a single sample in a study of blood T cell repertoires in COVID-19. This table comes from immunoSEQ multiplex PCR, and its TCRdb copy is limited to in-frame clones, with some not included. The sample comprises roughly 150,000 clones, approximately 85% of which are singletons, and around 6.9% rests with the top ten. Sequencing was carried out using peripheral blood. These receptor sequences come from a man at least 80 years old with COVID-19, enrolled during active disease.

The chain employs TRBV3-1 (or the pseudogene TRBV3-2) and TRBJ2-2; 10 positions agree with TRBD1. V trimming: 4 bases; J trimming: 3 bases; junction bases outside the gene matches: 2. CDR1 is LGHDT, CDR2 YNNKEL, per germline (reference sequence). The CDR3 sequence is 15 residues long. CDR3 in amino acids: CASSPGQGHTGELFF. The DNA for the CDR3 is TGTGCCAGCAGCCCGGGACAGGGGCACACCGGGGAGCTGTTTTTT.

Only one count was recorded for this clone. The chain carries TRBV11-2 and TRBJ1-2; 7 nucleotides line up with TRBD1. The V segment lost 4 bases and the J segment 2 bases; nucleotides outside the gene matches: 1. CDR1 and CDR2 from the germline V gene are SGHAT and FQNNGV. The CDR3 consists of 13 residues. CDR3 nucleotide sequence: TGTGCCAGCAGCTGGGACAGCAACTATGGCTACACCTTC. It codes for CASSWDSNYGYTF.

V is TRBV7-2 and J is TRBJ2-7; 7 positions agree with TRBD2. CDR3 length equals 12 residues. The germline gives CDR1 SGHTA, CDR2 FQGNSA. V shed 5 bases and J 4 bases; nucleotides not matched to a gene: 2. The DNA for the CDR3 is TGTGCCAGCAGCCCCGGGGGGTACGAGCAGTACTTC. The encoded protein is CASSPGGYEQYF.

This rearrangement joins TRBV3-1 (or the pseudogene TRBV3-2) to TRBJ2-7; tentatively, D is TRBD2 (5 bases). The CDR3 contains 12 residues. The germline gives CDR1 LGHDT, CDR2 YNNKEL (reference sequence). Trimming left V 8 bases short and J 3 bases short, with 11 bases between. The DNA of the CDR3 is TGTGCCAGCTCGTCGAGCGGCTACGAGCAGTACTTC. Encoded protein: CASSSSGYEQYF.

The genes are TRBV5-1 and TRBJ2-5, with D unresolved. Germline CDR1 reads SGHRS; CDR2 reads YFSETQ. The CDR3 has 14 amino acids. The V end was cut by 0 bases, the J end by 0 bases, with 6 bases between. The CDR3 nucleotides read TGCGCCAGCAGCTTGGTTCCAAACCAAGAGACCCAGTACTTC. Residues: CASSLVPNQETQYF.

The rearrangement uses TRBV6-5 and TRBJ2-1, with D unclear. V lost 3 bases to trimming and J lost 6 bases, with 6 bases between them. In germline, CDR1 is MNHEY, CDR2 SVGAGI. The CDR3 sequence is 12 residues long. The CDR3 is CASSYGGNEQFF. Here the CDR3 DNA reads TGTGCCAGCAGTTATGGCGGCAATGAGCAGTTCTTC.

The chain is built from TRBV7-3 and TRBJ2-5; TRBD1 is a possible D gene (7 bases). Trimming took off 2 bases at V and 5 bases at J, with 9 bases between the two ends. Germline loops: CDR1 SGHTA, CDR2 FQGTGA. The CDR3 contains 13 residues. CDR3 loop: CASSLSGGETQYF. In DNA form, the CDR3 reads TGTGCCAGCAGCTTATCAGGGGGGGAGACCCAGTACTTC.

The chain combines TRBV21-1 with TRBJ1-5; TRBD1, the table's D call, was not compared with the DNA. TRBV21-1 is listed as a pseudogene. The CDR3 runs to 14 residues. The CDR3 region is CASTDRGGNQPQHF. The CDR3 DNA reads TGTGCCAGCACCGACAGGGGGGGTAATCAGCCCCAGCATTTT.

V gene TRBV5-1 combines with J gene TRBJ1-1; TRBD1 agrees at 7 bases. Germline CDR1 SGHRS, CDR2 YFSETQ. After removal of 1 base from V and 4 bases from J, the junction contained 10 bases not matched to a gene. This CDR3 has 16 amino acids. CDR3 protein: CASSLWTGTESTEAFF. As DNA, the CDR3 is TGCGCCAGCAGCTTGTGGACAGGAACGGAGAGCACTGAAGCTTTCTTT.

This clone was recorded only once. This chain joins TRBV4-2 and TRBJ1-2; no reliable D call. V was pared by 3 bases and J by 2 bases, with 4 bases between. CDR3 length equals 12 residues. Per the germline V gene, CDR1 is LGHNA and CDR2 is YNFKEQ. Written as DNA, the CDR3 is TGTGCCAGCAGCCAGGCAAACTATGGCTACACCTTC. Its protein product is CASSQANYGYTF.

The chain links TRBV11-3 to TRBJ2-1, with 7 bases lining up with TRBD1. From germline, CDR1 is SGHNT and CDR2 YENEEA. This CDR3 spans 12 amino acids. V shed 6 bases and J 9 bases; nucleotides not matched to a gene: 5. The CDR3 bases are TGTGCCAGCAGTCCCGACAGGGCTGAGCAGTTCTTC. Residues: CASSPDRAEQFF.

The chain combines TRBV14 with TRBJ2-7, with 10 bases aligning to TRBD1. Germline CDR1 and CDR2: SGHDN and FVKESK. Trimming removed 2 bases from V and 7 bases from J; junction bases left unmatched: 8. This CDR3 contains 15 residues. CDR3 region: CASSQLGTGAWEQYF. The CDR3 DNA follows: TGTGCCAGCAGCCAACTAGGGACAGGGGCATGGGAGCAGTACTTC.

This clone occurred a few times. This chain joins TRBV5-6 and TRBJ2-1; tentative D call: TRBD1 (6 bases). The V end was cut by 4 bases, the J end by 10 bases, with 9 bases between. The CDR3 runs to 11 residues. The germline gives CDR1 SGHDT, CDR2 YYEEEE. The CDR3 here is CASSGGQEQFF. The CDR3 nucleotides are TGTGCCAGCAGCGGCGGACAGGAGCAGTTCTTC. The whole variable domain, remainder taken from reference TRBV5-6 and TRBJ2-1, is DAGVTQSPTHLIKTRGQQVTLRCSPKSGHDTVSWYQQALGQGPQFIFQYYEEEERQRGNFPDRFSGHQFPNYSSELNVNALLLGDSALYLCASSGGQEQFFGPGTRLTVL.

V and J are TRBV7-9 and TRBJ1-1; TRBD1 matches 7 bases. Germline CDR1 reads SEHNR; CDR2 reads FQNEAQ (reference sequence). CDR3 size: 13 residues. V shed 4 bases, J shed 4 bases, and the junction held 3 bases outside the gene matches. CDR3 sequence reads: CASSSSGGTEAFF. The DNA for the CDR3 is TGTGCCAGCAGCTCCTCAGGGGGCACTGAAGCTTTCTTT.

The V and J genes are TRBV10-3 and TRBJ2-7; 8 bases align to TRBD1. The length of the CDR3 is 13 residues. The junction had 1 base not matched to a gene; V was cut back by 5 bases and J by 1 base. CDR1 is ENHRY and CDR2 is SYGVKD in the germline V gene. This CDR3 reads CAISWTGSYEQYF. The DNA of the CDR3 is TGTGCCATCAGTTGGACAGGGTCCTACGAGCAGTACTTC.

In this sample, this clone turned up once. This chain links TRBV6-5 with TRBJ2-1; perhaps TRBD1 as D (6 bases). Germline CDR1 MNHEY, CDR2 SVGAGI. Trimming took 0 bases from V and 8 from J, leaving 11 bases between them. CDR3 length equals 14 residues. CDR3 DNA: TGTGCCAGCAGTTACTCGGCAGGGGCGGATGAGCAGTTCTTC. Amino acids: CASSYSAGADEQFF.

The V gene is TRBV7-9, the J gene TRBJ2-1; perhaps TRBD1 as D (5 bases). This CDR3 comprises 13 residues. Trimming shortened V by 3 bases and J by 10 bases, and 13 bases separated the two germline ends. Per germline, CDR1 SEHNR and CDR2 FQNEAQ (reference sequence). CDR3 sequence: CASSFPQGREQFF. Written as DNA, the CDR3 is TGTGCCAGCAGCTTCCCCCAGGGTAGAGAGCAGTTCTTC.

This clone was detected a few times. This chain uses TRBV11-1 with TRBJ2-1; D unclear. Germline values: CDR1 SGHAT, CDR2 FQDESV (reference sequence). The CDR3 sequence is 15 residues long. Trimming cost V 1 base and J 6 bases, with 13 bases left between them. The CDR3 DNA is TGTGCCAGCAGCTTAGACCCAACGGAGTCCAATGAGCAGTTCTTC. Protein sequence: CASSLDPTESNEQFF.

The V gene is TRBV7-5, the J gene TRBJ1-1; the table's D call, TRBD1, was not checked against the DNA. TRBV7-5 is given as a pseudogene. This CDR3 spans 14 amino acids. The CDR3 reads CARSATNPRIEAFF. DNA for the CDR3: TGTGCCAGAAGCGCCACCAACCCCAGGATCGAAGCTTTCTTT.

This chain uses TRBV12-3 or TRBV12-4 with TRBJ1-1, with unresolved D. Between the trimmed V and J ends, which lost 7 bases and 3 bases, there was a span of 6 bases. This CDR3 region has 11 residues. The CDR3 region is CASTGDTEAFF. DNA for the CDR3: TGTGCCAGCACCGGGGACACTGAAGCTTTCTTT.

The J gene is TRBJ1-2, the V gene TRBV10-2; TRBD1 agrees at 9 bases. The CDR3 totals 14 residues. The V gene end was trimmed by 4 bases and the J gene end by 8 bases; junction bases not matched to a gene: 8. In germline, CDR1 is WSHSY, CDR2 SAAADI. CDR3 sequence: CASSGTGAPGGYTF. CDR3 in DNA: TGCGCCAGCAGTGGGACAGGGGCTCCGGGAGGCTACACCTTC.

J is TRBJ2-5 and V is TRBV10-3; D is perhaps TRBD2 (5 bases). The germline gives CDR1 ENHRY, CDR2 SYGVKD. With 3 bases removed from V and 4 bases from J, the gap between germline ends came to 9 bases. There are 13 residues in the CDR3. The CDR3 DNA sequence: TGTGCCATCAGTGACGAGGGTCGAGAGACCCAGTACTTC. This translates into CAISDEGRETQYF.

The gene calls are TRBV4-1 and TRBJ2-5, with TRBD1 matching over 9 bases. V shed 8 bases, J shed 6 bases, and the junction held 10 bases outside the gene matches. The germline V gene encodes CDR1 MGHRA and CDR2 YSYEKL. CDR3 length equals 14 residues. For the CDR3, the DNA is TGCGCCAGCGCGACCAGGGGACAGGGAAAGACCCAGTACTTC. Protein product: CASATRGQGKTQYF.

The chain uses TRBV7-3 and TRBJ1-6; 8 bases are shared with TRBD1. Germline V CDR1 and CDR2: SGHTA, FQGTGA. Trimming cost V 1 base and J 0 bases; bases outside gene matches: 8. The CDR3 extends over 19 amino acids. The DNA for the CDR3 is TGTGCCAGCAGCTTAAGAGGACAGGGATCGGGCTCCTATAATTCACCCCTCCACTTT. Translating it yields CASSLRGQGSGSYNSPLHF.

This clone was seen a handful of times. The rearrangement links TRBV5-4 to TRBJ1-2; 9 bases match TRBD1. The J segment lost 5 bases and the V segment lost 0 bases, leaving 8 bases of the junction unmatched. Germline loops: CDR1 SGHNT, CDR2 YYREEE (reference sequence). This CDR3 contains 16 residues. CDR3 sequence reads: CASSLDNRGQGYGYTF. The CDR3 DNA reads as TGTGCCAGCAGCTTGGATAACAGGGGGCAAGGGTATGGCTACACCTTC.

The genes are TRBV6-1 and TRBJ2-3, with TRBD1 matching 7 bases. The CDR3 has 17 amino acids. CDR1 MNHNS and CDR2 SASEGT come from the germline V gene. V dropped 0 bases and J dropped 3; count of bases not matched to a gene: 9. DNA for the CDR3: TGTGCCAGCAGTGAAGCGAAGACAGGGATGAGAACAGATACGCAGTATTTT. This encodes CASSEAKTGMRTDTQYF.

In DNA form, the CDR3 reads TGTGCCAGCAGTGCCCAGGCGGGAAATGAAAAACTGTTTTTT. Translated: CASSAQAGNEKLFF. The chain has TRBV6-4 and TRBJ1-4; no reliable D call. The germline gives CDR1 MRHNA, CDR2 SNTAGT. The CDR3 runs to 14 residues. The V and J ends lost 4 bases and 5 bases respectively, with 11 bases between them.

This clone appeared a few times. V usage is TRBV4-3 and J usage is TRBJ1-1; 8 nucleotides match TRBD1. The ends lost 1 base at V and 4 bases at J; junction bases unmatched: 5. The CDR3 consists of 15 residues. CDR1 is LGHNA, CDR2 YSLEER, per germline. This CDR3 is CASSQGRGRGTEAFF. The CDR3 DNA reads as TGCGCCAGCAGCCAAGGCAGGGGGCGCGGCACTGAAGCTTTCTTT.

This chain links TRBV6-4 with TRBJ1-2, with 7 bases lining up with TRBD1. The CDR3 extends over 14 amino acids. V gave up 7 bases and J gave up 6 bases; unmatched junction bases: 11. CDR1 is MRHNA and CDR2 is SNTAGT in the germline V gene. CDR3 loop: CASKEGSGGNGYTF. Here the CDR3 DNA reads TGTGCCAGCAAAGAGGGTTCAGGGGGTAATGGCTACACCTTC.

This clone was found once. The genes are TRBV6-5 and TRBJ1-2; D perhaps matches TRBD1 (6 bases). The germline V gene has CDR1 MNHEY and CDR2 SVGAGI. The CDR3 has 14 amino acids. Trimming shortened V by 0 bases and J by 5 bases, and 10 bases separated the two germline ends. The CDR3 DNA reads as TGTGCCAGCAGTTACTCGGCCAGGGGTTATGGCTACACCTTC. It yields the protein CASSYSARGYGYTF.